One sample yielded the 31 T cell receptor beta chains listed below, sequenced in a study of cytomegalovirus exposure and HLA in healthy donors. It was with 60 Vbeta and 13 Jbeta primers that the PCR ran. Data came from immunoSEQ multiplex PCR; TCRdb stores just in-frame clones and leaves some out. The repertoire has about 130,000 clones, less than 85% of them found once; the top ten carry 1%. The sample comprised PBMCs. The receptors were gathered from a man aged 40-55 years in good health and CMV-seronegative.

The chain has TRBV27 and TRBJ2-1, with TRBD1 identical over 8 bases. This CDR3 comprises 14 residues. With 5 bases clipped from V and 8 bases from J, the junction kept 8 bases outside the gene matches. CDR1 is MNHEY and CDR2 is SMNVEV in the germline V gene (reference sequence). In nucleotides, the CDR3 is TGTGCCAGCAGTCCCGGACAGGGTTGGGATGAGCAGTTCTTC. Its protein is CASSPGQGWDEQFF.

The gene calls are TRBV19 and TRBJ2-7; 7 nucleotides match TRBD1. CDR3 length: 13 amino acids. Germline trimming cut 6 bases from V and 2 bases from J; bases unmatched to any gene: 4. CDR1 is LNHDA and CDR2 is SQIVND in the germline V gene (reference sequence). CDR3 residues: CASSITGAYEQYF. The CDR3 nucleotides read TGTGCCAGTAGCATCACAGGGGCCTACGAGCAGTACTTC.

The rearrangement joins TRBV4-2 to TRBJ1-1, with D tentatively TRBD1 (6 bases). Germline V gene sequence: CDR1 LGHNA, CDR2 YNFKEQ. The CDR3 consists of 14 residues. Trimming shortened V by 8 bases and J by 3 bases, and 16 bases separated the two germline ends. CDR3: CASVRGGGDTEAFF. CDR3 sequence (DNA): TGTGCCAGCGTCCGTGGGGGGGGCGACACTGAAGCTTTCTTT.

The CDR3 region has the DNA TGCGCCAGCAGCTTGCGGGGACAGGGCACAGATACGCAGTATTTT. Translation gives CASSLRGQGTDTQYF. The chain uses TRBV5-1 and TRBJ2-3, with 8 bases lining up with TRBD1. Losses at the gene ends were 1 base for V and 1 base for J; bases not matched to a gene: 2. The CDR3 runs 15 residues. Germline CDR1 reads SGHRS; CDR2 reads YFSETQ.

The chain recombines TRBV7-9 with TRBJ1-6; the D gene is possibly TRBD1 (5 bases). The CDR3 consists of 16 residues. The V gene lost 2 bases and the J gene lost 10 bases, with 18 bases spanning the gap. CDR1 is SEHNR and CDR2 is FQNEAQ in the germline V gene (reference sequence). CDR3 coding DNA: TGTGCCAGCAGCTTAACGTCGGGCGGGGCTGGATCACCCCTCCACTTT. It yields the protein CASSLTSGGAGSPLHF.

This sequence joins TRBV30 and TRBJ1-5; the match to TRBD1 covers 8 bases. The CDR3 consists of 16 residues. CDR1 is GTSNPN, CDR2 SVGIG, per germline (reference sequence). Trimming at V came to 3 bases and at J to 5 bases, leaving 12 bases not matched to a gene. The CDR3 here is CAWRESGTGADQPQHF. CDR3 nucleotides: TGTGCCTGGAGAGAATCCGGGACAGGAGCCGATCAGCCCCAGCATTTT.

This chain joins TRBV10-3 and TRBJ1-1; the match to TRBD1 covers 7 bases. Germline V gene data show CDR1 as ENHRY and CDR2 as SYGVKD. Trimming cost V 7 bases and J 6 bases; bases outside gene matches: 8. The CDR3 runs 13 residues. CDR3 residues: CAITRQGSSEAFF. DNA of the CDR3: TGTGCCATCACCCGACAGGGTTCTTCTGAAGCTTTCTTT.

This clone is a singleton in its sample. The CDR3: CASSPEKQAHSYNEQFF. CDR3 DNA: TGTGCCAGCAGTCCGGAGAAACAGGCCCACTCCTACAATGAGCAGTTCTTC. This sequence joins TRBV28 and TRBJ2-1, with D tentatively TRBD1 (5 bases). V dropped 5 bases and J dropped 0 bases, with 17 bases sitting between them. The CDR3 is 17 amino acids. The germline V gene has CDR1 MDHEN and CDR2 SYDVKM.

The V and J genes are TRBV7-3 and TRBJ2-7; tentatively, D is TRBD1 (8 bases). V gave up 4 bases and J gave up 0 bases, with 19 bases separating them. Per the germline V gene, CDR1 is SGHTA and CDR2 is FQGTGA. The CDR3 length is 17 residues. CDR3 sequence: CASSSRSGDRSSYEQYF. The CDR3 DNA is TGTGCCAGCAGCTCGAGAAGCGGGGACAGGTCCTCCTACGAGCAGTACTTC.

V is TRBV7-2 and J is TRBJ1-5, with 9 bases aligning to TRBD1. V lost 5 bases and J lost 4; bases outside the gene matches: 6. Looked up from germline, CDR1 is SGHTA and CDR2 is FQGNSA. The CDR3 runs to 15 residues. This chain's CDR3 is CASSPDRGLNQPQHF. DNA for the CDR3: TGTGCCAGCAGCCCCGACAGGGGGTTAAATCAGCCCCAGCATTTT. Complete variable domain (other parts from reference TRBV7-2 and TRBJ1-5): GAGVSQSPSNKVTEKGKDVELRCDPISGHTALYWYRQSLGQGLEFLIYFQGNSAPDKSGLPSDRFSAERTGGSVSTLTIQRTQQEDSAVYLCASSPDRGLNQPQHFGDGTRLSIL.

This clone was recorded once. The chain links TRBV19 to TRBJ2-2; 11 bases line up with TRBD2. V lost 4 bases, J lost 5 bases, and 3 bases stayed unmatched. Germline assignment: CDR1 LNHDA and CDR2 SQIVND (reference sequence). The CDR3 sequence is 15 residues long. The CDR3 DNA follows: TGTGCCAGTAGTAATAGCGGGAGGGGGACCGGGGAGCTGTTTTTT. Protein sequence: CASSNSGRGTGELFF.

J is TRBJ1-2 and V is TRBV5-6, with 8 bases lining up with TRBD1. Losses at the gene ends were 4 bases for V and 6 bases for J; bases not matched to a gene: 5. Germline-derived CDR1 and CDR2 are SGHDT and YYEEEE. The CDR3 is 13 amino acids. CDR3 sequence (DNA): TGTGCCAGCAGCCGACAGGGGATTGATGGCTACACCTTC. Protein product: CASSRQGIDGYTF.

V and J are TRBV2 and TRBJ2-2; maybe TRBD1 (5 bases). V shed 6 bases and J shed 0 bases, with 11 bases lying between them. Looked up from germline, CDR1 is SNHLY and CDR2 is FYNNEI. The CDR3 contains 15 residues. Here the CDR3 DNA reads TGTGCCAGCAGCTTAGGACACCCGAACACCGGGGAGCTGTTTTTT. It encodes CASSLGHPNTGELFF.

The CDR3 here is CASSEENKNTGELFF. In DNA form, the CDR3 reads TGTGCCAGTAGTGAGGAAAACAAGAACACCGGGGAGCTGTTTTTT. The chain employs TRBV19 and TRBJ2-2; unclear D gene. V lost 5 bases and J 1 base, leaving 11 bases between the germline ends. Germline lookup yields CDR1 LNHDA and CDR2 SQIVND (reference sequence). This CDR3 has 15 amino acids.

J is TRBJ2-3 and V is TRBV30; D is possibly TRBD2 (6 bases). The germline gives CDR1 GTSNPN, CDR2 SVGIG (reference sequence). The CDR3 extends over 16 amino acids. V dropped 6 bases and J dropped 3 bases, with 22 bases sitting between them. CDR3 bases: TGTGCCTGCGTTGGAGGGTTACGTAAAAATACAGATACGCAGTATTTT. It specifies CACVGGLRKNTDTQYF.

This chain uses TRBV5-1 with TRBJ2-1, with 7 bases that match TRBD1. The V and J ends lost 0 bases and 3 bases, in that order; junction bases with no gene match: 6. The germline gives CDR1 SGHRS, CDR2 YFSETQ. The CDR3 is 16 amino acids. CDR3 sequence: CASSLVGQDSYNEQFF. CDR3 DNA sequence: TGCGCCAGCAGCTTGGTTGGACAGGATAGCTACAATGAGCAGTTCTTC. Full variable domain (outside the CDR3, taken from reference TRBV5-1 and TRBJ2-1): KAGVTQTPRYLIKTRGQQVTLSCSPISGHRSVSWYQQTPGQGLQFLFEYFSETQRNKGNFPGRFSGRQFSNSRSEMNVSTLELGDSALYLCASSLVGQDSYNEQFFGPGTRLTVL.

The chain recombines TRBV9 with TRBJ1-1; D is uncertain. The V gene lost 0 bases and the J gene lost 1 base, with 4 bases spanning the gap. The V gene's germline CDR1 is SGDLS and CDR2 YYNGEE. The CDR3 is 13 residues long. The CDR3 sequence is CASSVEPNTEAFF. DNA for the CDR3: TGTGCCAGCAGCGTAGAGCCGAACACTGAAGCTTTCTTT.

V and J are TRBV19 and TRBJ1-5, with D unclear. The CDR3 extends over 14 amino acids. V was clipped by 3 bases and J by 7 bases, with 13 bases between them. Germline V gene sequence: CDR1 LNHDA, CDR2 SQIVND (reference sequence). CDR3 in DNA: TGTGCCAGTAGTATTGGCGGGGTTCGGCAGCCCCAGCATTTT. Protein: CASSIGGVRQPQHF.

The V call is TRBV29-1, the J call TRBJ2-3; 7 nucleotides line up with TRBD1. With V trimmed by 4 bases and J by 6 bases, 7 bases remained unmatched. Germline V gene sequence: CDR1 SQVTM, CDR2 ANQGSEA. This CDR3 has 13 residues. The CDR3 sequence: CSVGRQGGDTQYF. The CDR3 DNA is TGCAGCGTTGGGAGACAGGGCGGGGATACGCAGTATTTT.

The V gene is TRBV2, the J gene TRBJ2-1; 7 bases agree with TRBD1. The CDR3 runs 15 residues. V gave up 3 bases and J gave up 5 bases; unmatched junction bases: 7. CDR1 is SNHLY and CDR2 is FYNNEI in the germline V gene. As DNA, the CDR3 is TGTGCCAGCAGTGACTACAGGGGCAAGAACAATGAGCAGTTCTTC. Its translation is CASSDYRGKNNEQFF.

The V gene is TRBV4-1, the J gene TRBJ1-5; D unresolved. Trimming took 0 bases from V and 6 from J, leaving 6 bases between them. The CDR3 length is 13 residues. CDR1 is MGHRA and CDR2 is YSYEKL in the germline V gene. CDR3 protein: CASSQDLSQPQHF. The CDR3 coding sequence is TGCGCCAGCAGCCAAGATCTGAGTCAGCCCCAGCATTTT.

The chain couples TRBV27 to TRBJ2-7; D is possibly TRBD1 (5 bases). There are 16 residues in the CDR3. Trimming shortened V by 6 bases and J by 5 bases, and 23 bases separated the two germline ends. Germline lookup yields CDR1 MNHEY and CDR2 SMNVEV (reference sequence). CDR3 sequence: CASSPGWGPGGHEQYF. DNA of the CDR3: TGTGCCAGCAGCCCCGGTTGGGGCCCCGGCGGCCACGAGCAGTACTTC.

The genes are TRBV11-2 and TRBJ1-1; D is unresolved. Trimming took 5 bases from V and 1 from J, leaving 8 bases between them. This CDR3 is built from 13 residues. Germline assignment: CDR1 SGHAT and CDR2 FQNNGV. For the CDR3, the DNA is TGTGCCAGCAGCCCGAGGCCGAACACTGAAGCTTTCTTT. It codes for CASSPRPNTEAFF. The entire variable domain, with the rest obtained from reference TRBV11-2 and TRBJ1-1, is as follows: EAGVAQSPRYKIIEKRQSVAFWCNPISGHATLYWYQQILGQGPKLLIQFQNNGVVDDSQLPKDRFSAERLKGVDSTLKIQPAKLEDSAVYLCASSPRPNTEAFFGQGTRLTVV.

The rearrangement joins TRBV5-8 to TRBJ2-5; tentative D call: TRBD1 (7 bases). The CDR3 is 14 residues long. Germline CDR1 reads SGHTS; CDR2 reads YDEGEE. The germline V and J ends were trimmed by 7 bases and 2 bases, with 15 bases remaining between them. CDR3 in DNA: TGTGCCAGCGGCAGGGGGGAGTCGCAAGAGACCCAGTACTTC. Translated: CASGRGESQETQYF.

In its sample, this clone was seen once. The chain recombines TRBV29-1 with TRBJ2-1, with D possibly TRBD1 on 5 matching bases. V was trimmed by 3 bases and J by 2 bases, leaving 11 bases between them. The germline V gene has CDR1 SQVTM and CDR2 ANQGSEA. The CDR3 spans 14 residues. CDR3 in amino acids: CSVEPGPTYNEQFF. CDR3 nucleotide sequence: TGCAGCGTTGAGCCAGGGCCAACCTACAATGAGCAGTTCTTC.

This chain links TRBV6-1 with TRBJ2-3; no firm D call. The V gene lost 8 bases and the J gene lost 5 bases, with 17 bases spanning the gap. The CDR3 runs to 14 residues. Germline CDR1 MNHNS, CDR2 SASEGT. CDR3 bases: TGTGCCAGCCAAATCTTCCGCAGTGGAGATACGCAGTATTTT. As protein: CASQIFRSGDTQYF.

The V and J genes are TRBV30 and TRBJ1-3; 9 bases agree with TRBD1. V lost 8 bases, J lost 0 bases, and 5 bases stayed unmatched. The CDR3 has 14 residues. CDR1 and CDR2 (germline): GTSNPN, SVGIG (reference sequence). In DNA, the CDR3 is TGTGCCGGACAGGGGCTTCACTCTGGAAACACCATATATTTT. Its protein product is CAGQGLHSGNTIYF.

The gene calls are TRBV2 and TRBJ1-6; 9 bases align to TRBD1. Per the germline V gene, CDR1 is SNHLY and CDR2 is FYNNEI. This CDR3 comprises 15 residues. Trimming cost V 6 bases and J 4 bases; bases outside gene matches: 4. The CDR3 nucleotides read TGTGCCAGCAGCACCGGGACAGGGTATAATTCACCCCTCCACTTT. Translating it yields CASSTGTGYNSPLHF.

V usage is TRBV2 and J usage is TRBJ1-1; D is perhaps TRBD1 (5 bases). The germline V gene has CDR1 SNHLY and CDR2 FYNNEI. The CDR3 sequence is 15 residues long. Trimming took off 2 bases at V and 0 bases at J, with 10 bases between the two ends. In DNA form, the CDR3 reads TGTGCCAGCAGTGAAACGAGACAGATGAACACTGAAGCTTTCTTT. Its protein product is CASSETRQMNTEAFF.

The CDR3 DNA follows: TGTGCCAGCACGGAAAGGGGGCAGGCAGATACGCAGTATTTT. This sequence encodes CASTERGQADTQYF. The gene calls are TRBV6-1 and TRBJ2-3, with TRBD1 matching 7 bases. V shed 7 bases, J shed 4 bases, and the junction held 8 bases outside the gene matches. The CDR3 runs 14 residues. Germline V gives CDR1 MNHNS, CDR2 SASEGT.

The V gene is TRBV9, the J gene TRBJ2-1; a weak D match, TRBD1 (5 bases). Per germline, CDR1 SGDLS and CDR2 YYNGEE. The ends were cut back, 4 bases at V and 0 bases at J, with 14 bases in the middle. CDR3 length: 16 residues. The CDR3 nucleotides read TGTGCCAGCAGCTTCAAGGGGTTGGGCTCCTACAATGAGCAGTTCTTC. As protein: CASSFKGLGSYNEQFF.